This entry lists 9 T cell receptor beta chains sequenced from one sample in a study of blood T cell repertoires in COVID-19. TCRdb's copy holds only in-frame clones and misses some; the assay was immunoSEQ multiplex PCR. The sample records about 270,000 clones, roughly 90% being singletons. The sequenced sample consisted of PBMCs or T cells enriched from blood (not recorded which). All receptors come from a woman aged 55-69 years who had recovered from COVID-19.

The chain combines TRBV4-2 with TRBJ1-4; D might be TRBD1 (5 bases). The CDR3 has 16 amino acids. Germline lookup yields CDR1 LGHNA and CDR2 YNFKEQ. Trimming stripped 0 bases from V and 10 bases from J, with 18 bases between. In nucleotides, the CDR3 is TGTGCCAGCAGCCAAGAGTTGCAGGGTGGGGTCGGAAAACTGTTTTTT. The encoded protein is CASSQELQGGVGKLFF.

This chain joins TRBV11-2 and TRBJ2-3; tentative D call: TRBD1 (5 bases). Trimming left V 5 bases short and J 2 bases short, with 14 bases between. This CDR3 comprises 15 residues. The germline CDR1 and CDR2 sequences are SGHAT and FQNNGV. The CDR3 coding sequence is TGTGCCAGCAGCCCGGAAGGACAAGTCACAGATACGCAGTATTTT. Protein: CASSPEGQVTDTQYF.

This rearrangement joins TRBV27 to TRBJ1-5, with 8 bases aligning to TRBD1. Losses at the gene ends were 5 bases for V and 7 bases for J; bases not matched to a gene: 4. The germline CDR1 and CDR2 sequences are MNHEY and SMNVEV (reference sequence). The CDR3 has 13 residues. The DNA for the CDR3 is TGTGCCAGCAGTCAGGGGGCTGGGCAGCCCCAGCATTTT. Translation gives CASSQGAGQPQHF.

The V and J genes are TRBV5-1 and TRBJ2-7, with 10 nucleotides matching TRBD1. This CDR3 has 15 residues. The germline gives CDR1 SGHRS, CDR2 YFSETQ. Trimming took 2 bases from V and 2 from J; bases not matched to a gene: 4. CDR3 nucleotides: TGCGCCAGCAGCTTATCCGGGACAGGGGCCTACGAGCAGTACTTC. This translates into CASSLSGTGAYEQYF. The variable domain in full, with the rest retrieved from reference TRBV5-1 and TRBJ2-7, is KAGVTQTPRYLIKTRGQQVTLSCSPISGHRSVSWYQQTPGQGLQFLFEYFSETQRNKGNFPGRFSGRQFSNSRSEMNVSTLELGDSALYLCASSLSGTGAYEQYFGPGTRLTVT.

The chain uses TRBV11-2 and TRBJ2-7, with 13 nucleotides matching TRBD2. In germline, CDR1 is SGHAT, CDR2 FQNNGV. The V and J ends lost 5 bases and 6 bases, in that order; junction bases with no gene match: 4. The CDR3 loop spans 14 amino acids. The CDR3 DNA reads as TGTGCCAGCAGCACGACTAGCGGGGGGCTCGAGCAGTACTTC. Protein sequence: CASSTTSGGLEQYF.

The chain links TRBV10-3 to TRBJ2-7; 7 positions agree with TRBD1. V was clipped by 0 bases and J by 0 bases; unmatched bases: 5. The CDR3 runs 16 residues. The germline gives CDR1 ENHRY, CDR2 SYGVKD. The CDR3 bases are TGTGCCATCAGTGAGTCTGAGGGGGCGAGCTCCTACGAGCAGTACTTC. It codes for CAISESEGASSYEQYF.

The chain joins TRBV9 to TRBJ2-1, with no clear D. Trimming stripped 7 bases from V and 7 bases from J, with 9 bases between. From germline, CDR1 is SGDLS and CDR2 YYNGEE. The CDR3 sequence is 11 residues long. CDR3 residues: CASGPRNEQFF. CDR3 bases: TGTGCCAGCGGCCCCAGGAATGAGCAGTTCTTC.

The chain combines TRBV28 with TRBJ1-6, with 10 bases fitting TRBD1. The germline V gene encodes CDR1 MDHEN and CDR2 SYDVKM. This CDR3 region has 16 residues. The trim removed 3 bases at V and 10 bases at J, leaving 9 bases unmatched. The CDR3, as DNA: TGTGCCAGCAGTTTCTTAGGAGGGACAGGGGTCTCACCCCTCCACTTT. Amino acids: CASSFLGGTGVSPLHF.

V and J are TRBV19 and TRBJ1-1, with 7 bases that match TRBD1. Germline V lookup: CDR1 LNHDA, CDR2 SQIVND (reference sequence). The CDR3 length is 14 residues. Trimming removed 5 bases from V and 0 bases from J; junction bases left unmatched: 3. The CDR3 is CASSRTGLNTEAFF. The CDR3 bases are TGTGCCAGTAGTCGGACAGGTTTGAACACTGAAGCTTTCTTT.